A few counts support the clone carrying this T cell receptor beta chain. The CDR3 spans 14 residues. Trimming took 3 bases from V and 2 from J, leaving 9 bases between them. Germline-derived CDR1 and CDR2 are SGDLS and YYNGEE. The data are from a study of blood T cell repertoires in COVID-19. Study summary: There were acute and convalescent COVID-19 samples, and they came from the United States, Italy and Spain. Sample material is recorded as cDNA or gDNA derived from T cells, B-cell-depleted T cells, or PBMCs.

As processed by the authors: Estimated nucleated cell counts came from reference gene primer amplification. Libraries were prepared by immunoSEQ multiplex PCR; TCRdb keeps only in-frame clonotypes and omits some of them. The V and J calls and clone size come from that table; D and trimming were worked out from the DNA. The sample has 200,000 to 250,000 clones, about nine tenths seen once. The sequence was collected from a man in his fifties or sixties who had recovered from COVID-19. Sequencing was performed on peripheral blood. The chain carries TRBV9 and TRBJ1-5; D ambiguous. The CDR3 loop is CASSAESGNQPQHF. Written as DNA, the CDR3 is TGTGCCAGCAGCGCCGAGTCTGGCAATCAGCCCCAGCATTTT.